These 29 T cell receptor beta chains share one sample of origin, sequenced in a study of cytomegalovirus exposure and HLA in healthy donors. The PCR made use of 60 Vbeta and 13 Jbeta primers. Generated by immunoSEQ multiplex PCR, the TCRdb table keeps only in-frame clones and is missing some. The table lists about 160,000 clones, 80% of them singletons, with around 9.8% in the top ten. The sequenced sample was PBMCs. Receptors originate from a man aged 18 to 30 in good health and CMV-seropositive.

The chain is built from TRBV12-5 and TRBJ2-7; 7 bases map to TRBD2. After removal of 0 bases from V and 3 bases from J, the junction contained 11 bases not matched to a gene. CDR1 and CDR2 (germline): LGHNT, FRNRAP. The CDR3 consists of 17 residues. As DNA, the CDR3 is TGTGCTAGTGGTTTGGTCCTCAACCCTGGACTAGACTACGAGCAGTACTTC. It specifies CASGLVLNPGLDYEQYF. Complete variable domain (other parts from reference TRBV12-5 and TRBJ2-7): DARVTQTPRHKVTEMGQEVTMRCQPILGHNTVFWYRQTMMQGLELLAYFRNRAPLDDSGMPKDRFSAEMPDATLATLKIQPSEPRDSAVYFCASGLVLNPGLDYEQYFGPGTRLTVT.

The J gene is TRBJ2-5, the V gene TRBV7-2; 9 bases map to TRBD2. CDR3 length: 15 residues. With 0 bases clipped from V and 3 bases from J, the junction kept 2 bases outside the gene matches. Germline values: CDR1 SGHTA, CDR2 FQGNSA. This CDR3 is CASSLAASGKETQYF. The CDR3, as DNA: TGTGCCAGCAGCTTAGCGGCTAGCGGGAAAGAGACCCAGTACTTC.

This clone came up a few times. The chain couples TRBV4-3 to TRBJ2-1; 9 bases align to TRBD2. V dropped 0 bases and J dropped 7; count of bases not matched to a gene: 10. The CDR3 has 17 amino acids. Looked up from germline, CDR1 is LGHNA and CDR2 is YSLEER. The CDR3 loop reads CASSQDVGAGGLNEQFF. CDR3 DNA sequence: TGCGCCAGCAGCCAAGATGTCGGAGCGGGGGGCCTGAATGAGCAGTTCTTC.

The gene calls are TRBV14 and TRBJ2-5; 9 nucleotides agree with TRBD2. Trimming at V came to 1 base and at J to 1 base, leaving 1 base not matched to a gene. The CDR3 is 15 residues long. Per germline, CDR1 SGHDN and CDR2 FVKESK. CDR3 coding DNA: TGTGCCAGCAGCCAAGGACTAGCGGTCCAAGAGACCCAGTACTTC. This encodes CASSQGLAVQETQYF.

The rearrangement uses TRBV6-5 and TRBJ2-7; a weak D match, TRBD1 (6 bases). Trimming stripped 6 bases from V and 7 bases from J, with 22 bases between. The CDR3 length is 15 residues. CDR1 and CDR2 (germline): MNHEY, SVGAGI. In DNA form, the CDR3 reads TGTGCCAGCAGCCTAACAGGGTCAGGGATAGGGGAGCAGTACTTC. Protein product: CASSLTGSGIGEQYF.

The chain joins TRBV11-2 to TRBJ2-5; 11 positions match TRBD2. V was clipped by 5 bases and J by 0 bases; unmatched bases: 2. Looked up from germline, CDR1 is SGHAT and CDR2 is FQNNGV. The CDR3 extends over 15 amino acids. In DNA form, the CDR3 reads TGTGCCAGCAGCCAGACTAGCGGGGACCAAGAGACCCAGTACTTC. This sequence encodes CASSQTSGDQETQYF.

The chain has TRBV7-8 and TRBJ1-3; 7 bases are shared with TRBD1. This CDR3 is 16 amino acids long. The ends lost 8 bases at V and 0 bases at J; junction bases unmatched: 10. The germline gives CDR1 SGHVS, CDR2 FQNEAQ. The CDR3 is CASGGQIPFSGNTIYF. The CDR3 DNA follows: TGTGCCAGCGGGGGACAGATTCCCTTCTCTGGAAACACCATATATTTT. Combining the CDR3 with reference TRBV7-8 and TRBJ1-3 gives the whole variable domain GAGVSQSPRYKVAKRGQDVALRCDPISGHVSLFWYQQALGQGPEFLTYFQNEAQLDKSGLPSDRFFAERPEGSVSTLKIQRTQQEDSAVYLCASGGQIPFSGNTIYFGEGSWLTVV.

The chain combines TRBV6-6 with TRBJ2-2, with D maybe TRBD1 (5 bases). CDR1 MNHNY and CDR2 SVGAGI come from the germline V gene (reference sequence). Trimming took off 5 bases at V and 4 bases at J, with 17 bases between the two ends. CDR3 length: 16 amino acids. CDR3 in DNA: TGTGCCAGCAGTCCCGGAAGGGGCCTGGGCACCGGGGAGCTGTTTTTT. Amino acid sequence: CASSPGRGLGTGELFF.

This clone has only a few counts. V gene TRBV5-1 combines with J gene TRBJ1-2; D is unresolved. This CDR3 region has 12 residues. The germline V gene encodes CDR1 SGHRS and CDR2 YFSETQ. The V end was cut by 0 bases, the J end by 5 bases, with 5 bases between. CDR3 sequence: CASSLDQYGYTF. The CDR3 DNA follows: TGCGCCAGCAGCTTGGACCAGTATGGCTACACCTTC.

This clone occurred a few times. This chain uses TRBV13 with TRBJ2-3, with D tentatively TRBD1 (7 bases). This CDR3 contains 14 residues. The V gene lost 6 bases and the J gene lost 5 bases, with 15 bases spanning the gap. The V gene's germline CDR1 is PRHDT and CDR2 FYEKMQ (reference sequence). As DNA, the CDR3 is TGTGCCAGCAGATGGAGGGGGCCCATAGATACGCAGTATTTT. Protein: CASRWRGPIDTQYF.

J is TRBJ2-1 and V is TRBV6-1; the match to TRBD2 covers 9 bases. The CDR3 contains 15 residues. J was trimmed by 8 bases and V by 5 bases; bases with no gene match: 10. Germline V gives CDR1 MNHNS, CDR2 SASEGT. CDR3 nucleotide sequence: TGTGCCAGCAGTTCGAGGGGCGGGAGGGCCGATGAGCAGTTCTTC. Protein sequence: CASSSRGGRADEQFF.

The chain links TRBV27 to TRBJ2-1; D is perhaps TRBD1 (6 bases). The V gene's germline CDR1 is MNHEY and CDR2 SMNVEV (reference sequence). V was cut by 3 bases and J by 6 bases, with 12 bases left in between. The CDR3 totals 14 residues. CDR3 region: CASSFTGRGNEQFF. Here the CDR3 DNA reads TGTGCCAGCAGTTTCACAGGGAGAGGCAATGAGCAGTTCTTC.

The CDR3 DNA is TGTGCCACTCGTACTAGCGGCCTCTACGAGCAGTACTTC. Protein product: CATRTSGLYEQYF. V gene TRBV6-6 combines with J gene TRBJ2-7; 8 positions match TRBD2. Losses at the gene ends were 10 bases for V and 3 bases for J; bases not matched to a gene: 8. This CDR3 has 13 amino acids. Germline lookup yields CDR1 MNHNY and CDR2 SVGAGI (reference sequence).

This chain links TRBV5-4 with TRBJ2-7; TRBD1 matches 11 bases. CDR1 and CDR2 (germline): SGHNT, YYREEE (reference sequence). The CDR3 covers 15 residues. The J segment lost 3 bases and the V segment lost 2 bases, leaving 4 bases of the junction unmatched. As DNA, the CDR3 is TGTGCCAGCAGCTTTGGGGGACAGGGGGACTACGAGCAGTACTTC. Translated: CASSFGGQGDYEQYF.

J is TRBJ2-1 and V is TRBV4-1; D ambiguous. V was clipped by 4 bases and J by 0 bases, with 10 bases between them. This CDR3 comprises 15 residues. Looked up from germline, CDR1 is MGHRA and CDR2 is YSYEKL. The chain's CDR3 is CASSPEPPSYNEQFF. The CDR3 DNA follows: TGCGCCAGCAGCCCCGAGCCCCCCTCCTACAATGAGCAGTTCTTC.

This clone is a singleton in its sample. The rearrangement joins TRBV5-1 to TRBJ1-4, with unresolved D. Trimming cost V 5 bases and J 7 bases, with 18 bases left between them. The CDR3 totals 15 residues. Germline V gene lookup returns CDR1 SGHRS and CDR2 YFSETQ. CDR3 coding DNA: TGCGCCAGCAGGCTTGTTCCAGGAGGGAGTGAAAAACTGTTTTTT. This encodes CASRLVPGGSEKLFF.

The CDR3 bases are TGTGCCAGCAGCCGGGGGGACAGTTTCAGACGTAATGAGCAGTTCTTC. Translating gives CASSRGDSFRRNEQFF. The rearrangement uses TRBV14 and TRBJ2-1; the D gene is possibly TRBD1 (7 bases). The CDR3 length is 16 residues. The germline CDR1 and CDR2 sequences are SGHDN and FVKESK. V shed 4 bases and J shed 7 bases, with 20 bases lying between them.

This clone was recorded once. The CDR3 DNA reads TGTGCCAGCAGCCTAGAGGACAGATACTCCTACAATGAGCAGTTCTTC. It is translated as CASSLEDRYSYNEQFF. J is TRBJ2-1 and V is TRBV7-3, with D tentatively TRBD1 (6 bases). V was trimmed by 5 bases and J by 0 bases, leaving 14 bases between them. CDR3 length: 16 residues. In germline, CDR1 is SGHTA, CDR2 FQGTGA.

CDR3 sequence: CASSLSGSSYNEQFF. CDR3 in DNA: TGTGCCAGCAGTCTTAGCGGGAGCTCCTACAATGAGCAGTTCTTC. This rearrangement joins TRBV2 to TRBJ2-1; 9 nucleotides match TRBD2. V lost 5 bases to trimming and J lost 0 bases; unmatched junction nucleotides: 2. The CDR3 is 15 residues long. Germline V gives CDR1 SNHLY, CDR2 FYNNEI.

The count of this clone is one. The V call is TRBV2, the J call TRBJ2-4, with TRBD2 identical over 10 bases. Germline V gene lookup returns CDR1 SNHLY and CDR2 FYNNEI. The V and J ends lost 3 bases and 3 bases, in that order; junction bases with no gene match: 14. This CDR3 is 19 amino acids long. In DNA, the CDR3 is TGTGCCAGCAGTGACGATGCCAGCGGGAGGGCCGTTGGCAAAAACATTCAGTACTTC. It encodes CASSDDASGRAVGKNIQYF.

V is TRBV2 and J is TRBJ1-1; no clear D. The length of the CDR3 is 11 residues. The germline gives CDR1 SNHLY, CDR2 FYNNEI. V was pared by 1 base and J by 11 bases, with 8 bases between. The CDR3 DNA reads as TGTGCCAGCAGTGAAGTTTCTCTTGCTTTCTTT. Translation gives CASSEVSLAFF.

The V and J genes are TRBV19 and TRBJ2-3; the match to TRBD2 covers 9 bases. Germline V gives CDR1 LNHDA, CDR2 SQIVND (reference sequence). V dropped 8 bases and J dropped 1; count of bases not matched to a gene: 7. This CDR3 is built from 15 residues. The CDR3 DNA sequence: TGTGCCAGTGAGGCGGGAGGGCAGGGCACAGATACGCAGTATTTT. This encodes CASEAGGQGTDTQYF.

DNA for the CDR3: TGCAGCGTTGACTCAGACAGCTCCTACGAGCAGTACTTC. It specifies CSVDSDSSYEQYF. The chain employs TRBV29-1 and TRBJ2-7; possibly TRBD1 for D (5 bases). V was trimmed by 3 bases and J by 0 bases, leaving 9 bases between them. Germline CDR1 reads SQVTM; CDR2 reads ANQGSEA. CDR3 length equals 13 residues.

This chain connects TRBV20-1 to TRBJ2-1; D unresolved. The CDR3 runs to 11 residues. Trimming shortened V by 1 base and J by 12 bases, and 10 bases separated the two germline ends. Per the germline V gene, CDR1 is DFQATT and CDR2 is SNEGSKA (reference sequence). CDR3 DNA sequence: TGCAGTGCTAGAGTAGAGTATCGGCAGTTCTTC. It codes for CSARVEYRQFF.

There are a few counts of this clone. CDR3: CASSEQVLYSNQPQHF. The DNA for the CDR3 is TGTGCCAGCAGTGAACAGGTCCTTTATAGCAATCAGCCCCAGCATTTT. The chain links TRBV6-1 to TRBJ1-5; no firm D call. The germline V gene has CDR1 MNHNS and CDR2 SASEGT. Trimming removed 2 bases from V and 0 bases from J, with 11 bases in between. This CDR3 spans 16 amino acids.

The CDR3 DNA sequence: TGTGCCAGCAGTGTAAGTGGTGCGACAGCTCTTAATGAAAAACTGTTTTTT. Protein product: CASSVSGATALNEKLFF. The rearrangement joins TRBV2 to TRBJ1-4; D possibly corresponds to TRBD1 (5 bases). Germline V lookup: CDR1 SNHLY, CDR2 FYNNEI. Trimming cost V 4 bases and J 4 bases, with 19 bases left between them. This CDR3 comprises 17 residues.

The rearrangement links TRBV10-3 to TRBJ2-7; 8 bases match TRBD2. CDR3 length: 15 amino acids. The germline V gene encodes CDR1 ENHRY and CDR2 SYGVKD. The junction had 3 bases not matched to a gene; V was cut back by 0 bases and J by 2 bases. This CDR3 reads CAISESVAGTYEQYF. CDR3 coding DNA: TGTGCCATCAGTGAGTCGGTAGCGGGGACCTACGAGCAGTACTTC.

This clone was found a few times. This CDR3 is CASNGGNGYTF. For the CDR3, the DNA is TGTGCCAGTAACGGAGGTAATGGCTACACCTTC. This chain joins TRBV19 and TRBJ1-2; D ambiguous. V was cut by 7 bases and J by 6 bases, with 9 bases left in between. CDR1 is LNHDA, CDR2 SQIVND, per germline (reference sequence). CDR3 length equals 11 residues.

The chain links TRBV4-3 to TRBJ2-5; 8 bases map to TRBD2. The V gene end was trimmed by 0 bases and the J gene end by 1 base; junction bases not matched to a gene: 10. CDR1 and CDR2 from the germline V gene are LGHNA and YSLEER. The CDR3 extends over 18 amino acids. CDR3 DNA: TGCGCCAGCAGCCAAGATATGATGGTAGCGGGGCTCCAAGAGACCCAGTACTTC. It translates to CASSQDMMVAGLQETQYF.